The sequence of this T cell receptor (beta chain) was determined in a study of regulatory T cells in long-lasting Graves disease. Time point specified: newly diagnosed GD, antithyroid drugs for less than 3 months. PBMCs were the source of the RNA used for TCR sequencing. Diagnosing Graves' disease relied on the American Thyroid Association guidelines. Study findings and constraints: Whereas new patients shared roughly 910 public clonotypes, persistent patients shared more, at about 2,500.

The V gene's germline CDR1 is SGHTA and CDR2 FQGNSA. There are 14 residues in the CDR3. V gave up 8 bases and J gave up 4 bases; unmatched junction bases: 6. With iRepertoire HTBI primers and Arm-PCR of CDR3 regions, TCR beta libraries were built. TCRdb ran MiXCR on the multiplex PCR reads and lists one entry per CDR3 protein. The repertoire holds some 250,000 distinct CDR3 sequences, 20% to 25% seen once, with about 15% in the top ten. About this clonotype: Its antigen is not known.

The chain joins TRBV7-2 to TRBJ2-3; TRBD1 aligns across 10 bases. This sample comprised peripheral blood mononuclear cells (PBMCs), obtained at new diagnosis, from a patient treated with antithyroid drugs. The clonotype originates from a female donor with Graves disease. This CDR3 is CASDLGQGSDTQYF. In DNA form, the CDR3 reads TGTGCCAGCGACCTGGGACAGGGGTCAGATACGCAGTATTTT.